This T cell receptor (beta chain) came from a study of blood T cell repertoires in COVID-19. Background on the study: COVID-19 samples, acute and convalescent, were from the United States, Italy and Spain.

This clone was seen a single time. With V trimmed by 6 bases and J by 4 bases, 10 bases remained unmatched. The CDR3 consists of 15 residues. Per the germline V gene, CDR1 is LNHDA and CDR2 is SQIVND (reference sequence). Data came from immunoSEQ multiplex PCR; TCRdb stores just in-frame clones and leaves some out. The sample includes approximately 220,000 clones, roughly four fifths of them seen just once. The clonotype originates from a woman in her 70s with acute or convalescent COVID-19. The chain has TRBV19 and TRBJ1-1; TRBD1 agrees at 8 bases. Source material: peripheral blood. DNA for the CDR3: TGTGCCAGTAGCCGACCGGGACAGGTTTTCACTGAAGCTTTCTTT. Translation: CASSRPGQVFTEAFF.